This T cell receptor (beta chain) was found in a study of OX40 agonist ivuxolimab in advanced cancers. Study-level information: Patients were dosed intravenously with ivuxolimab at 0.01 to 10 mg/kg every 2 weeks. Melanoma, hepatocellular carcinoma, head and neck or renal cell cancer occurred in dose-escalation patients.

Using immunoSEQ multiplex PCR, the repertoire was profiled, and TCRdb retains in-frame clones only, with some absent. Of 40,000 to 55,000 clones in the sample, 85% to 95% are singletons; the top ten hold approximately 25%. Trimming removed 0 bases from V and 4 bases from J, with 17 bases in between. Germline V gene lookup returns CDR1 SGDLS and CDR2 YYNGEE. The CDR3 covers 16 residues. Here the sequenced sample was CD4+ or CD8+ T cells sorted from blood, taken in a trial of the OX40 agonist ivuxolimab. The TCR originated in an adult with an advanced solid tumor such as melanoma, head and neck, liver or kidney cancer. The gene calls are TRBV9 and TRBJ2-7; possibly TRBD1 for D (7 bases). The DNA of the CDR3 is TGTGCCAGCAGCGTAGAGGAGGGGGCGCGTTTGTACGAGCAGTACTTC. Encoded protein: CASSVEEGARLYEQYF.